This TCR beta chain was found in a study of T cell responses to AZD1222 COVID-19 vaccine. Findings of the study overall: The donor cohort was predominantly white British with a female majority, and clonal diversity may have been underestimated. Regions 160-218 and 743-854 held dominance among vaccine-associated CD4 TCRs, which spanned spike. Nearly half of spike-specific TCRs reportedly target variant regions that are unmutated in the B.1.351 and B.1.1.7 variants. There were repertoire samples only from the period after the peak T cell response.

Profiling relied on immunoSEQ multiplex PCR, and the TCRdb table lists in-frame clones only, not all of them. The data show over 140,000 clones, approximately 92% seen once. CDR1 is ENHRY, CDR2 SYGVKD, per germline. The CDR3 contains 15 residues. J was trimmed by 2 bases and V by 7 bases; bases with no gene match: 10. Concerning this clone: Its antigen is currently unknown.

The V call is TRBV10-3, the J call TRBJ1-1; TRBD1 aligns across 7 bases. This clonotype was sampled from an adult who received the AZD1222 COVID-19 vaccine. Material: peripheral blood, obtained 28 days after the second AZD1222 dose. Here the CDR3 reads CAITRGGTANTEAFF. In DNA, the CDR3 is TGTGCCATCACCCGGGGTGGGACAGCCAACACTGAAGCTTTCTTT.